This passage covers 16 T cell receptor beta chains from one sample sequenced in a study of blood T cell repertoires in COVID-19. The protocol was immunoSEQ multiplex PCR, while the TCRdb copy is restricted to in-frame clones and leaves out a portion. Of around 180,000 clones listed, 79% were seen once; the top ten hold about 18%. Sequenced input: peripheral blood. These receptors came from a man between 60 and 70 years old with active or convalescent COVID-19.

The V and J genes are TRBV6-5 and TRBJ2-3; possible D gene TRBD2, 6 bases. CDR1 MNHEY and CDR2 SVGAGI come from the germline V gene. Trimming cost V 4 bases and J 2 bases, with 10 bases left between them. The CDR3 length is 14 residues. The CDR3 coding sequence is TGTGCCAGCAGTTCGGGGAGGCCCACAGATACGCAGTATTTT. Its translation is CASSSGRPTDTQYF.

This chain joins TRBV6-2 or TRBV6-3 and TRBJ1-4; D is unclear. V lost 5 bases and J lost 13, with 11 bases in between. The CDR3 consists of 11 residues. The V gene's germline CDR1 is MNHEY and CDR2 SVGEGT. Here the CDR3 reads CASSALGGLFF. The CDR3 DNA sequence: TGTGCCAGCAGTGCACTTGGTGGACTGTTTTTT.

V is TRBV18 and J is TRBJ1-2; perhaps TRBD1 as D (5 bases). The CDR3 has 15 amino acids. In germline, CDR1 is KGHSH, CDR2 LQKENI. The ends were cut back, 6 bases at V and 4 bases at J, with 18 bases in the middle. The CDR3, as DNA: TGTGCCAGCTCTCCTTATGGGGGGTCCCTCTATGGCTACACCTTC. It is translated as CASSPYGGSLYGYTF.

The chain employs TRBV7-9 and TRBJ1-6; a weak D match, TRBD1 (5 bases). Between the trimmed V and J ends, which lost 5 bases and 17 bases, there was a span of 19 bases. Germline V gene lookup returns CDR1 SEHNR and CDR2 FQNEAQ (reference sequence). The CDR3 runs 13 residues. CDR3 loop: CASSRGTLGSIHF. The CDR3 bases are TGTGCCAGCAGCCGGGGGACCCTAGGCTCTATCCACTTT.

The V call is TRBV10-3, the J call TRBJ2-4, with 8 bases identical to TRBD2. V lost 2 bases to trimming and J lost 4 bases; unmatched junction nucleotides: 7. Germline V CDR1 and CDR2: ENHRY, SYGVKD. CDR3 length equals 16 residues. The CDR3 DNA reads TGTGCCATCAGTGAGGTACTAGCGGTAGGAAAAAACATTCAGTACTTC. The encoded protein is CAISEVLAVGKNIQYF.

This clone was counted a few times. This chain links TRBV5-8 with TRBJ1-2, with TRBD1 identical over 8 bases. The germline V gene has CDR1 SGHTS and CDR2 YDEGEE. CDR3 length: 16 residues. V trimming: 4 bases; J trimming: 4 bases; junction bases outside the gene matches: 12. The CDR3 nucleotides read TGTGCCAGCAGCCAAACGACAGGGGAGGAAGGCTATGGCTACACCTTC. It encodes CASSQTTGEEGYGYTF.

This chain uses TRBV7-8 with TRBJ1-6, with 9 bases lining up with TRBD1. Germline assignment: CDR1 SGHVS and CDR2 FQNEAQ. The CDR3 has 15 residues. After removal of 6 bases from V and 4 bases from J, the junction contained 4 bases not matched to a gene. This chain's CDR3 is CASSFGTGYNSPLHF. The DNA of the CDR3 is TGTGCCAGCAGTTTCGGGACAGGGTATAATTCACCCCTCCACTTT.

The chain joins TRBV5-1 to TRBJ2-3; 10 positions agree with TRBD2. This CDR3 contains 16 residues. V lost 1 base to trimming and J lost 2 bases; unmatched junction nucleotides: 4. Germline CDR1 SGHRS, CDR2 YFSETQ. The CDR3 loop is CASSLSTSGTTDTQYF. For the CDR3, the DNA is TGCGCCAGCAGCTTGTCTACTAGCGGGACCACAGATACGCAGTATTTT.

The rearrangement joins TRBV10-2 to TRBJ1-1, with 10 bases fitting TRBD1. This CDR3 is 15 amino acids long. The ends lost 6 bases at V and 1 base at J; junction bases unmatched: 5. Germline V gene data show CDR1 as WSHSY and CDR2 as SAAADI. CDR3 nucleotides: TGCGCCAGCAGCCCCCGGACAGGGGGGAACACTGAAGCTTTCTTT. Translation gives CASSPRTGGNTEAFF.

Only one count was recorded for this clone. This chain links TRBV2 with TRBJ2-7; 7 bases line up with TRBD1. This CDR3 spans 12 amino acids. Trimming removed 4 bases from V and 5 bases from J; junction bases left unmatched: 2. CDR1 is SNHLY, CDR2 FYNNEI, per germline. CDR3 in amino acids: CASSGDSNEQYF. CDR3 nucleotides: TGTGCCAGCAGTGGGGACAGCAACGAGCAGTACTTC.

The chain recombines TRBV7-2 with TRBJ1-5; TRBD1 matches 7 bases. The CDR3 is 14 residues long. Unmatched junction bases numbered 12, after V lost 5 bases and J lost 11 bases. The germline gives CDR1 SGHTA, CDR2 FQGNSA. The CDR3 reads CASSRASIGTAQHF. CDR3 sequence (DNA): TGTGCCAGCAGCCGGGCCTCTATCGGGACAGCCCAGCATTTT.

This sequence joins TRBV7-7 and TRBJ2-7, with 11 positions matching TRBD2. The germline V gene encodes CDR1 SSHAT and CDR2 FNYEAQ (reference sequence). The CDR3 is made up of 17 amino acids. V lost 1 base to trimming and J lost 2 bases; unmatched junction nucleotides: 7. The CDR3 DNA reads TGTGCCAGCAGCTTAGGGCCGGGACTAGCGGATCCCTACGAGCAGTACTTC. This sequence encodes CASSLGPGLADPYEQYF.

There are many counts of this clone. The chain recombines TRBV9 with TRBJ1-3; TRBD1 matches 7 bases. Germline CDR1 is SGDLS and CDR2 is YYNGEE. V gave up 0 bases and J gave up 3 bases; unmatched junction bases: 6. This CDR3 contains 16 residues. CDR3 in amino acids: CASSVESQGGGNTIYF. The CDR3 region has the DNA TGTGCCAGCAGCGTAGAGTCCCAGGGGGGTGGAAACACCATATATTTT.

This clone was seen a few times. The rearrangement links TRBV5-1 to TRBJ1-2; TRBD1 aligns across 9 bases. The CDR3 covers 16 residues. With 0 bases clipped from V and 10 bases from J, the junction kept 13 bases outside the gene matches. CDR1 and CDR2 (germline): SGHRS, YFSETQ. The CDR3 protein is CASSLAPLPGQGPYTF. The CDR3 DNA follows: TGCGCCAGCAGCTTGGCGCCTTTACCGGGACAGGGCCCCTACACCTTC.

The rearrangement links TRBV30 to TRBJ1-4; D ambiguous. The CDR3 length is 15 residues. Per the germline V gene, CDR1 is GTSNPN and CDR2 is SVGIG (reference sequence). Trimming cost V 3 bases and J 0 bases, with 11 bases left between them. DNA of the CDR3: TGTGCCTGGAGCGGCGGTACCGCAACTAATGAAAAACTGTTTTTT. Translation: CAWSGGTATNEKLFF. The complete variable domain, with remaining parts taken from reference TRBV30 and TRBJ1-4, reads SQTIHQWPATLVQPVGSPLSLECTVEGTSNPNLYWYRQAAGRGLQLLFYSVGIGQISSEVPQNLSASRPQDRQFILSSKKLLLSDSGFYLCAWSGGTATNEKLFFGSGTQLSVL.

The gene calls are TRBV28 and TRBJ1-2; 8 nucleotides align to TRBD1. Trimming at V came to 6 bases and at J to 7 bases, leaving 10 bases not matched to a gene. Germline V gives CDR1 MDHEN, CDR2 SYDVKM. This CDR3 has 14 amino acids. The CDR3 spells CASRTRRGLSGYTF. The CDR3 DNA is TGTGCCAGCAGAACCCGCAGGGGGCTCTCTGGCTACACCTTC.